This TCR beta chain is drawn from a study of cytomegalovirus exposure and HLA in healthy donors. Regarding the study as a whole: Associated with cytomegalovirus, according to the listing, were 170 or so TCR beta chains.

This clone was detected a few times. Its matching antigen is unknown. Vbeta (60) and Jbeta (13) primers were used in the PCR. Assay: immunoSEQ multiplex PCR; the TCRdb copy retains only in-frame clones and omits some. The repertoire holds 100,000 to 150,000 clones, with approximately 80% as singletons. Material for sequencing was PBMCs. This sequence originates from a man aged 25-40 years in good health and CMV-seropositive.

CDR3: CASRSFSGANVLTF. Written as DNA, the CDR3 is TGTGCCAGCAGATCGTTCTCTGGGGCCAACGTCCTGACTTTC. The chain has TRBV6-5 and TRBJ2-6; no firm D call. V lost 6 bases and J 0 bases, leaving 6 bases between the germline ends. The germline V gene has CDR1 MNHEY and CDR2 SVGAGI. CDR3 length: 14 residues.